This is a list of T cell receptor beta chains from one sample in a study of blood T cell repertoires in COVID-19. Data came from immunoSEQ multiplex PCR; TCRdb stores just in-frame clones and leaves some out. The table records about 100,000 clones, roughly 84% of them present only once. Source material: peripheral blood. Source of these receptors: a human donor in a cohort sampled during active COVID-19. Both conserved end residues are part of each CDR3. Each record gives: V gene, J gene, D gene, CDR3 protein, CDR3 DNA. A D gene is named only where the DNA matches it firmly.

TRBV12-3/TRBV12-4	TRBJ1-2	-	CASSLSRSYGYTF	TGTGCCAGCAGTTTAAGTCGGAGCTATGGCTACACCTTC
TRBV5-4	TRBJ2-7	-	CASSRGASANSQQYF	TGTGCCAGCAGCCGCGGGGCTAGCGCAAATTCCCAGCAGTACTTC
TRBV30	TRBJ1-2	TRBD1	CAWSVPGQGIRYTF	TGTGCCTGGAGTGTACCCGGACAGGGAATTCGCTACACCTTC
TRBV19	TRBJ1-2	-	CAGAPGDAQGSGGYTF	TGTGCCGGGGCTCCAGGGGACGCGCAGGGGAGCGGTGGCTACACCTTC
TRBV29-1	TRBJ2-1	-	CSAHRQNYNEQFF	TGCAGCGCGCACCGACAGAACTACAATGAGCAGTTCTTC
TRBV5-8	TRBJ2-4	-	CASSPPLTALAKNIQYF	TGTGCCAGCAGCCCCCCTCTAACAGCACTAGCCAAAAACATTCAGTACTTC
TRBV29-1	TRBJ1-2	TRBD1	CSVFLGTGGIWGYTF	TGCAGCGTATTCCTCGGGACAGGGGGGATCTGGGGCTACACCTTC
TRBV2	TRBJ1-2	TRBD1	CASEGQGDYGYTF	TGTGCCAGCGAAGGACAGGGTGACTATGGCTACACCTTC
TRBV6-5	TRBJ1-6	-	CATHGGMRSPLHF	TGTGCCACCCACGGGGGGATGCGTTCACCCCTCCACTTT
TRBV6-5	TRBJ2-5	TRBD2	CASSYGLAGGETQYF	TGTGCCAGCAGTTACGGCCTAGCGGGAGGGGAGACCCAGTACTTC